The 4 T cell receptor beta chains reported below all come from one sample, sequenced in a study of tumor-infiltrating lymphocytes in oesophageal squamous cell carcinoma. TCRdb independently ran MiXCR on the PCR reads; one entry per CDR3 protein. Among 15,000 or so distinct CDR3 sequences listed, about 50% were seen once. The sample consisted of esophageal tumor tissue. The receptors derive from a female donor with esophageal squamous cell carcinoma.

This chain links TRBV2 with TRBJ2-5, with TRBD1 matching over 9 bases. In germline, CDR1 is SNHLY, CDR2 FYNNEI. V gave up 7 bases and J gave up 5 bases; unmatched junction bases: 5. This CDR3 comprises 13 residues. The chain's CDR3 is CASNRGREETQYF. The CDR3 DNA sequence: TGTGCCAGCAACAGGGGGCGTGAGGAGACCCAGTACTTC.

This clonotype was seen ten or more times. The V gene is TRBV5-1, the J gene TRBJ2-7; TRBD1 aligns across 9 bases. The germline CDR1 and CDR2 sequences are SGHRS and YFSETQ. The trim removed 3 bases at V and 5 bases at J, leaving 12 bases unmatched. There are 16 residues in the CDR3. The CDR3 DNA follows: TGCGCCAGCAGCTCCTCACTGTCCCGGGACAGGGACGAGCAGTACTTC. It codes for CASSSSLSRDRDEQYF.

This clonotype was found many times. This chain connects TRBV2 to TRBJ1-3; D possibly corresponds to TRBD1 (5 bases). The V end lost 4 bases, the J end lost 7 bases, and 17 bases lay between the germline ends. This CDR3 contains 15 residues. CDR1 SNHLY and CDR2 FYNNEI come from the germline V gene. The CDR3 nucleotides read TGTGCCAGCAGTGGACAGCCGCGGGGAGGGAACACCATATATTTT. It specifies CASSGQPRGGNTIYF.

This clonotype was observed at least ten times. The chain has TRBV10-3 and TRBJ2-7; 9 bases are shared with TRBD1. This CDR3 region has 14 residues. V was pared by 6 bases and J by 0 bases, with 3 bases of the junction left unmatched. The germline CDR1 and CDR2 sequences are ENHRY and SYGVKD. CDR3 coding DNA: TGTGCCATCAGGGGGACAGGGAACTCCTACGAGCAGTACTTC. Translated: CAIRGTGNSYEQYF.